The 16 T cell receptor beta chains reported below all come from one sample, sequenced in a study of T cells in Graves' hyperthyroidism and ophthalmopathy. Regions amplified from RNA transcripts were the TCR beta CDR3 regions. A first-round RT-PCR of the TCR CDR3 used the HTBI primer set. TCRdb passed the multiplex PCR reads through MiXCR, listing each CDR3 protein once. The table lists hundreds of thousands of distinct CDR3 sequences, about a sixth of them singletons. Sample: blood. These receptors all come from a woman aged 40 to 49 with Graves' ophthalmopathy.

V and J are TRBV7-9 and TRBJ2-7, with 11 positions matching TRBD2. Germline V gives CDR1 SEHNR, CDR2 FQNEAQ (reference sequence). The J segment lost 1 base and the V segment lost 4 bases, leaving 6 bases of the junction unmatched. The CDR3 contains 16 residues. The CDR3 DNA reads as TGTGCCAGCAGCTCCTTAGCGGGAGGGAGGTCCTACGAGCAGTACTTC. Translation: CASSSLAGGRSYEQYF. Full variable domain (missing parts from reference TRBV7-9 and TRBJ2-7): DTGVSQNPRHKITKRGQNVTFRCDPISEHNRLYWYRQTLGQGPEFLTYFQNEAQLEKSRLLSDRFSAERPKGSFSTLEIQRTEQGDSAMYLCASSSLAGGRSYEQYFGPGTRLTVT.

This clonotype was picked up a small number of times. The chain uses TRBV20-1 and TRBJ2-6; D possibly corresponds to TRBD1 (5 bases). CDR1 and CDR2 (germline): DFQATT, SNEGSKA (reference sequence). The CDR3 is 16 residues long. Trimming pared 1 base from V and 1 base from J, leaving 11 bases between. In DNA form, the CDR3 reads TGCAGTGCTAGAGGGGGCGGTCAGTCTGGGGCCAACGTCCTGACTTTC. As protein: CSARGGGQSGANVLTF.

In this sample, this clonotype turned up many times. The chain employs TRBV5-1 and TRBJ2-1, with TRBD1 matching over 9 bases. CDR3 length: 14 residues. V gave up 0 bases and J gave up 10 bases; unmatched junction bases: 5. Germline CDR1 is SGHRS and CDR2 is YFSETQ. The CDR3 sequence is CASSLEQGAWEQFF. CDR3 nucleotide sequence: TGCGCCAGCAGCTTGGAACAGGGGGCTTGGGAGCAGTTCTTC. The complete variable domain, with remaining parts taken from reference TRBV5-1 and TRBJ2-1, reads KAGVTQTPRYLIKTRGQQVTLSCSPISGHRSVSWYQQTPGQGLQFLFEYFSETQRNKGNFPGRFSGRQFSNSRSEMNVSTLELGDSALYLCASSLEQGAWEQFFGPGTRLTVL.

The genes are TRBV19 and TRBJ2-1; D assignment may be TRBD1 or TRBD2 (5 bases each). The CDR3 is 17 residues long. V lost 0 bases to trimming and J lost 5 bases, with 17 bases between them. CDR1 and CDR2 (germline): LNHDA, SQIVND (reference sequence). For the CDR3, the DNA is TGTGCCAGTAGTATAGATCATTTCGTCGGGGCCCACAATGAGCAGTTCTTC. The encoded protein is CASSIDHFVGAHNEQFF.

The gene calls are TRBV30 and TRBJ2-7; no reliable D call. There are 13 residues in the CDR3. Trimming stripped 1 base from V and 0 bases from J, with 7 bases between. Germline V gene data show CDR1 as GTSNPN and CDR2 as SVGIG (reference sequence). CDR3 in DNA: TGTGCCTGGAGTGGGCAGAGCTCCTACGAGCAGTACTTC. This gives the protein CAWSGQSSYEQYF.

This clonotype was picked up a small number of times. Sequence at one end of the junction differs from germline and may be a read error. The chain employs TRBV7-2 and TRBJ2-2, with a weak D call TRBD1 (6 bases). CDR3 length: 15 residues. The V gene's germline CDR1 is SGHTA and CDR2 FQGNSA. The CDR3 sequence is CASSLQGSNTGKLFF. The CDR3, as DNA: TGTGCCAGCAGCTTACAGGGGTCGAACACCGGGAAGCTGTTTTTT.

Many counts were recorded for this clonotype. The chain carries TRBV7-2 and TRBJ1-1; the D gene is possibly TRBD1 (6 bases). V was trimmed by 2 bases and J by 3 bases, leaving 7 bases between them. CDR1 and CDR2 (germline): SGHTA, FQGNSA. CDR3 length: 13 residues. For the CDR3, the DNA is TGTGCCAGCAGCTTAAGGGGGTACACTGAAGCTTTCTTT. It specifies CASSLRGYTEAFF.

There are many counts of this clonotype. V is TRBV5-1 and J is TRBJ1-1; TRBD1 aligns across 9 bases. The V gene's germline CDR1 is SGHRS and CDR2 YFSETQ. The CDR3 consists of 16 residues. V shed 6 bases and J 5 bases; nucleotides not matched to a gene: 14. The CDR3 sequence is CASTDPGQGLWTEAFF. Here the CDR3 DNA reads TGCGCCAGCACTGACCCGGGACAGGGTCTATGGACTGAAGCTTTCTTT.

The rearrangement links TRBV30 to TRBJ2-7; D not resolved. V lost 1 base to trimming and J lost 4 bases, with 8 bases between them. The CDR3 length is 12 residues. Germline assignment: CDR1 GTSNPN and CDR2 SVGIG (reference sequence). The CDR3 coding sequence is TGTGCCTGGAGTGCGTCCAGGTACGAGCAGTACTTC. Residues: CAWSASRYEQYF.

Many counts were recorded for this clonotype. The chain is built from TRBV18 and TRBJ1-1; D not resolved. Trimming pared 2 bases from V and 5 bases from J, leaving 9 bases between. CDR3 length: 13 residues. Germline CDR1 reads KGHSH; CDR2 reads LQKENI. The CDR3 loop reads CASSPKGGTEAFF. As DNA, the CDR3 is TGTGCCAGCTCACCAAAGGGCGGGACTGAAGCTTTCTTT.

This clonotype showed up many times. This sequence joins TRBV20-1 and TRBJ1-2; TRBD1 agrees at 7 bases. The CDR3 spans 13 residues. Per germline, CDR1 DFQATT and CDR2 SNEGSKA (reference sequence). The J segment lost 5 bases and the V segment lost 6 bases, leaving 9 bases of the junction unmatched. CDR3 in amino acids: CSARTGDGYGYTF. Here the CDR3 DNA reads TGCAGTGCAAGAACAGGGGATGGATATGGCTACACCTTC.

This clonotype was recorded a few times. The chain has TRBV12-3 or TRBV12-4 and TRBJ2-2; D ambiguous. The CDR3 totals 15 residues. Trimming removed 6 bases at V and 1 base at J, with 12 bases between. The chain's CDR3 is CASSRYTKNTGELFF. The DNA for the CDR3 is TGTGCCAGCAGCCGGTACACTAAGAACACCGGGGAGCTGTTTTTT.

The genes are TRBV25-1 and TRBJ2-3; 10 bases are a match to TRBD2. Germline assignment: CDR1 MGHDK and CDR2 SYGVNS. There are 16 residues in the CDR3. The junction had 7 bases not matched to a gene; V was cut back by 5 bases and J by 2 bases. The CDR3 here is CASSITAGGVTDTQYF. The CDR3, as DNA: TGTGCCAGCAGTATAACAGCGGGAGGGGTCACAGATACGCAGTATTTT.

The chain combines TRBV6-1 with TRBJ2-5; 9 bases line up with TRBD2. CDR3 size: 14 residues. Trimming at V came to 6 bases and at J to 5 bases, leaving 7 bases not matched to a gene. Germline loops: CDR1 MNHNS, CDR2 SASEGT. The CDR3 DNA reads as TGTGCCAGCAGCCCTAGCGGGGAGGGGGAGACCCAGTACTTC. Translation gives CASSPSGEGETQYF.

This clonotype was seen many times. The V call is TRBV7-2, the J call TRBJ2-3; D remains ambiguous. The CDR3 extends over 15 amino acids. Trimming took 5 bases from V and 0 from J, leaving 12 bases between them. Germline CDR1 and CDR2: SGHTA and FQGNSA. CDR3 sequence (DNA): TGTGCCAGCAGCCCTAATCTAATTAGCACAGATACGCAGTATTTT. Translating gives CASSPNLISTDTQYF. The complete variable domain, with remaining parts taken from reference TRBV7-2 and TRBJ2-3, reads GAGVSQSPSNKVTEKGKDVELRCDPISGHTALYWYRQSLGQGLEFLIYFQGNSAPDKSGLPSDRFSAERTGGSVSTLTIQRTQQEDSAVYLCASSPNLISTDTQYFGPGTRLTVL.

The CDR3 region is CASSLAGSGGQETQYF. As DNA, the CDR3 is TGTGCCAGCAGCTTAGCTGGTAGCGGGGGGCAAGAGACCCAGTACTTC. This chain joins TRBV7-2 and TRBJ2-5; 10 nucleotides agree with TRBD2. Per germline, CDR1 SGHTA and CDR2 FQGNSA. The ends lost 0 bases at V and 2 bases at J; junction bases unmatched: 3. The CDR3 contains 16 residues.